This T cell receptor (beta chain) was documented in a study of Ad26.COV2.S vaccination and SARS-CoV-2 variants. The V end lost 2 bases, the J end lost 4 bases, and 14 bases lay between the germline ends. The CDR3 contains 15 residues. Germline V CDR1 and CDR2: MDHEN, SYDVKM. A note on this clone: Its target is unknown.

General observations from the study: Vaccinated individuals (as opposed to placebo recipients) had higher spike-specific TCR breadth. Total T cell responses, in the TCR breadth and depth analyses, may have been underestimated. Reported findings describe substantial breadth in spike-specific CD8+ and CD4+ T cell responses following vaccination.

TCRdb's table, derived via immunoSEQ multiplex PCR, lists solely in-frame clones and lacks some. The sample has about 87,000 clones, roughly 84% seen once. The rearrangement uses TRBV28 and TRBJ1-1; D uncertain. This TCR derives from a human donor who had recovered from COVID-19. This specimen was peripheral blood, taken after recovery from COVID-19. CDR3 coding DNA: TGTGCCAGCAGTTTAAGCTCCGGGAGGGCCACTGAAGCTTTCTTT. It yields the protein CASSLSSGRATEAFF.